This T cell receptor beta chain was documented in a study of neurological immune-mediated disorders. Study-wide results and limits: The greatest TCR clonal expansion occurred in HTLV-1-associated myelopathy and the least in multiple sclerosis, which fell below healthy controls.

5'RACE generated cDNA with 10-nucleotide random UMIs. TCRdb re-derived calls from the 5' RACE reads in MiXCR, one entry per CDR3 protein. The table includes approximately 38,000 distinct CDR3 sequences, about 2.5% detected once. In its sample, this clonotype was seen many times. Antigen unknown. The CDR3 is 13 amino acids. V dropped 1 base and J dropped 6 bases, with 8 bases sitting between them. Germline V gives CDR1 SGHDT, CDR2 YYEEEE. Input material: PBMCs. This receptor was obtained from a man in his fifties with multiple sclerosis. This rearrangement joins TRBV5-6 to TRBJ2-1, with a possible D match to TRBD1 (6 bases). CDR3 protein: CASSLKGGNEQFF. DNA of the CDR3: TGTGCCAGCAGCTTGAAAGGGGGCAATGAGCAGTTCTTC.